The following is a T cell receptor (beta chain) sequence with its context. What it recognizes is unknown. A much bigger clone sits one base away, suggesting this may be a read error. This record comes from a study of cytomegalovirus exposure and HLA in healthy donors. For the study at large: The platform used for the 120 or so validation repertoires matched that of the approximately 670 first-cohort repertoires, a later analysis reported.

J lost 3 bases, V lost 5 bases, and 1 base had no gene match. The CDR3 totals 12 residues. The germline V gene encodes CDR1 SGHTA and CDR2 FQGNSA. Overall study results and limits: The dataset shows that most TCR sequences were rare, while some public TCRs occurred in many donors. Altogether, some 170 TCR beta chains were recorded as cytomegalovirus-associated. Reported results showed that the classifier diagnosed cytomegalovirus status with high specificity and sensitivity.

Libraries were prepared by immunoSEQ multiplex PCR; TCRdb keeps only in-frame clonotypes and omits some of them. The sample includes 150,000 to 200,000 clones, more than 75% seen only once; the top ten take approximately 7%. The source is a man younger than 35 in good health and CMV-seropositive. The source material was PBMCs. The chain uses TRBV7-2 and TRBJ2-7; 7 bases align to TRBD2. The CDR3 DNA is TGTGCCAGCAGCCGGACTAGCTACGAGCAGTACTTC. This sequence encodes CASSRTSYEQYF. The full variable domain, with the rest looked up from reference TRBV7-2 and TRBJ2-7, is GAGVSQSPSNKVTEKGKDVELRCDPISGHTALYWYRQSLGQGLEFLIYFQGNSAPDKSGLPSDRFSAERTGGSVSTLTIQRTQQEDSAVYLCASSRTSYEQYFGPGTRLTVT.